This TCR beta chain was recorded in a study of T cell clonality in common variable immunodeficiency. Overall study findings and caveats: T cell subpopulation sequencing would be needed to explain CVID clonality. Compared with healthy controls, CVID subjects showed increased TCRbeta clonality, mostly in about a third.

Most patients and controls had Caucasian heritage. This clone was counted many times. Its antigen remains unidentified. The read gets to within 3 residues of the CDR3 end, and the germline J gene fills in the rest. Germline values: CDR1 GTSNPN, CDR2 SVGIG (reference sequence). V was trimmed by 6 bases and J by 7 bases, leaving 18 bases between them. The CDR3 spans 13 residues. Control and CVID samples contributed equal amounts of genomic DNA. Sequencing was performed with immunoSEQ multiplex PCR; in TCRdb, only in-frame clones are kept and a portion is missing. The repertoire consists of roughly 38,000 clones, none detected only once.

V is TRBV30 and J is TRBJ1-2; TRBD1 is a possible D gene (6 bases). The source material was peripheral blood mononuclear cells. The sequence came from a person aged 18 to 75 in good health. The DNA read from the CDR3 is TGTGCCTGTAGAGGACAGACAAAAGGTGGC. Encoded protein: CACRGQTKGG. The whole CDR3 protein reads CACRGQTKGGYTF.